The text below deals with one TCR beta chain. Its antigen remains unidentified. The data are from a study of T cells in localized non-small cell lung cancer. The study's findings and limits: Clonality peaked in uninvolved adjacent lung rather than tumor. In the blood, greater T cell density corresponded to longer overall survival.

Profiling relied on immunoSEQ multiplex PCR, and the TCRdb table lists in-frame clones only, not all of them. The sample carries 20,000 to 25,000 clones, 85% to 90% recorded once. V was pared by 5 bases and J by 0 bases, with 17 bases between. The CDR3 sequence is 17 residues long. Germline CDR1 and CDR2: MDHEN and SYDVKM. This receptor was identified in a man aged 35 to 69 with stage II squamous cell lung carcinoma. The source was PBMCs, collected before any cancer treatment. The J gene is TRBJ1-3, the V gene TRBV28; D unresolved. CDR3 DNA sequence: TGTGCCAGCAGTCTCATCGTAGGTTCTACCTCTGGAAACACCATATATTTT. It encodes CASSLIVGSTSGNTIYF.